One and the same sample provided the 14 T cell receptor beta chains below, sequenced in a study of T cell repertoires in cytomegalovirus infection. TCRdb ran MiXCR on the reads and lists one entry per CDR3 protein. The sample lists under 300,000 distinct CDR3 sequences; roughly 12% were seen once. Sequencing was carried out using PBMCs. These receptor sequences come from a human donor in good health (CMV status not recorded). Some clones in this sample may be carry-over from other donors' samples.

This clonotype was seen many times. The chain carries TRBV7-6 and TRBJ2-2; D remains unclear. Germline loops: CDR1 SGHVS, CDR2 FNYEAQ. V was pared by 4 bases and J by 3 bases, with 15 bases between. CDR3 length equals 16 residues. The CDR3 DNA follows: TGTGCCAGCAGCTCTGCCCTGGGGTTCGACACCGGGGAGCTGTTTTTT. Residues: CASSSALGFDTGELFF. Based on the CDR3 plus reference TRBV7-6 and TRBJ2-2, the full variable domain is GAGVSQSPRYKVTKRGQDVALRCDPISGHVSLYWYRQALGQGPEFLTYFNYEAQQDKSGLPNDRFSAERPEGSISTLTIQRTEQRDSAMYRCASSSALGFDTGELFFGEGSRLTVL.

V and J are TRBV20-1 and TRBJ2-3, with 7 bases identical to TRBD2. The CDR3 loop spans 15 amino acids. The J segment lost 2 bases and the V segment lost 3 bases, leaving 8 bases of the junction unmatched. Germline V lookup: CDR1 DFQATT, CDR2 SNEGSKA (reference sequence). The CDR3 sequence: CSASSVAGPTDTQYF. As DNA, the CDR3 is TGCAGTGCTAGCTCGGTAGCGGGTCCCACAGATACGCAGTATTTT.

The chain couples TRBV5-1 to TRBJ2-2; 7 nucleotides align to TRBD1. The CDR3 has 16 residues. V dropped 0 bases and J dropped 6; count of bases not matched to a gene: 8. Germline CDR1 and CDR2: SGHRS and YFSETQ. The CDR3 sequence: CASSLADRALAGELFF. In DNA form, the CDR3 reads TGCGCCAGCAGCTTGGCCGACAGGGCCCTGGCCGGGGAGCTGTTTTTT.

DNA of the CDR3: TGCGCCAGCAGCTTGGGTTCTAGCGGGAGATCTGGGGCCAACGTCCTGACTTTC. It yields the protein CASSLGSSGRSGANVLTF. This chain joins TRBV5-1 and TRBJ2-6, with 10 bases aligning to TRBD2. Losses at the gene ends were 0 bases for V and 1 base for J; bases not matched to a gene: 4. This CDR3 is 18 amino acids long. Looked up from germline, CDR1 is SGHRS and CDR2 is YFSETQ.

In this sample, this clonotype turned up many times. The genes are TRBV28 and TRBJ1-5; perhaps TRBD1 as D (5 bases). Trimming shortened V by 6 bases and J by 6 bases, and 15 bases separated the two germline ends. Germline values: CDR1 MDHEN, CDR2 SYDVKM. The CDR3 runs to 14 residues. CDR3 protein: CASRPGLGSQPQHF. Here the CDR3 DNA reads TGTGCCAGCAGACCGGGACTCGGGAGTCAGCCCCAGCATTTT. The entire variable domain, with the rest obtained from reference TRBV28 and TRBJ1-5, is as follows: DVKVTQSSRYLVKRTGEKVFLECVQDMDHENMFWYRQDPGLGLRLIYFSYDVKMKEKGDIPEGYSVSREKKERFSLILESASTNQTSMYLCASRPGLGSQPQHFGDGTRLSIL.

This clonotype was seen repeatedly, ten times or more. The chain uses TRBV6-4 and TRBJ2-7; 7 positions agree with TRBD1. Germline V gene lookup returns CDR1 MRHNA and CDR2 SNTAGT. V shed 6 bases and J 2 bases; nucleotides not matched to a gene: 4. The CDR3 is made up of 13 amino acids. The CDR3 sequence: CASSDRVPYEQYF. The CDR3 DNA is TGTGCCAGCAGCGACAGGGTTCCCTACGAGCAGTACTTC.

CDR3 sequence reads: CAIRDQGGLNTEAFF. For the CDR3, the DNA is TGTGCCATCAGGGACCAGGGGGGCCTTAACACTGAAGCTTTCTTT. The chain has TRBV10-3 and TRBJ1-1; TRBD1 agrees at 7 bases. The CDR3 is 15 residues long. Losses at the gene ends were 6 bases for V and 2 bases for J; bases not matched to a gene: 9. Germline V gene sequence: CDR1 ENHRY, CDR2 SYGVKD.

Of note for this clonotype: Being one base from a much bigger clone, this may be a read error. The V gene is TRBV28, the J gene TRBJ1-1; 8 bases are a match to TRBD1. The CDR3 covers 13 residues. Trimming at V came to 8 bases and at J to 0 bases, leaving 2 bases not matched to a gene. The germline V gene encodes CDR1 MDHEN and CDR2 SYDVKM. CDR3 bases: TGTGCCAGCCTGACAGGGGTGAACACTGAAGCTTTCTTT. This encodes CASLTGVNTEAFF.

This clonotype was seen many times. The rearrangement uses TRBV7-2 and TRBJ2-1; weak D call: TRBD1 (6 bases). This CDR3 spans 15 amino acids. The V gene's germline CDR1 is SGHTA and CDR2 FQGNSA. Trimming took 4 bases from V and 9 from J, leaving 19 bases between them. The CDR3 here is CASSSTTSLGGEQFF. CDR3 bases: TGTGCCAGCAGCTCAACGACGAGTTTAGGGGGTGAGCAGTTCTTC.

This clonotype was picked up many times. The V and J genes are TRBV7-2 and TRBJ1-1; 8 bases agree with TRBD1. J gave up 10 bases and V 4 bases, and 17 bases lay outside the gene matches. Per the germline V gene, CDR1 is SGHTA and CDR2 is FQGNSA. CDR3 length: 16 amino acids. The DNA for the CDR3 is TGTGCCAGCAGCTCCCCACAACCTCGGACAGGGTTTCGAGCTTTCTTT. As protein: CASSSPQPRTGFRAFF.

This clonotype occurred many times. The chain carries TRBV25-1 and TRBJ1-6; D not resolved. Between the trimmed V and J ends, which lost 3 bases and 9 bases, there was a span of 6 bases. There are 12 residues in the CDR3. Germline loops: CDR1 MGHDK, CDR2 SYGVNS. CDR3 coding DNA: TGTGCCAGCAGTGAGGAGGTTTCACCCCTCCACTTT. This codes for CASSEEVSPLHF.

The table lists this clonotype with many counts. The chain couples TRBV20-1 to TRBJ2-1, with 7 bases aligning to TRBD2. Germline values: CDR1 DFQATT, CDR2 SNEGSKA (reference sequence). The CDR3 covers 15 residues. V lost 5 bases to trimming and J lost 0 bases; unmatched junction nucleotides: 7. The CDR3 region has the DNA TGCAGTGCTTCCTTCCTAGCGGCCTCCTACAATGAGCAGTTCTTC. Protein product: CSASFLAASYNEQFF.

This clonotype has a handful of counts. The gene calls are TRBV20-1 and TRBJ2-7; 7 nucleotides agree with TRBD1. J gave up 5 bases and V 3 bases, and 4 bases lay outside the gene matches. The CDR3 runs 12 residues. Germline values: CDR1 DFQATT, CDR2 SNEGSKA (reference sequence). The CDR3 bases are TGCAGTGCTAGGGCAGGGGGTGACGAGCAGTACTTC. This gives the protein CSARAGGDEQYF.

Only a few counts were recorded for this clonotype. The chain uses TRBV5-1 and TRBJ1-4; a weak D match, TRBD1 (5 bases). Trimming pared 4 bases from V and 8 bases from J, leaving 12 bases between. CDR1 is SGHRS, CDR2 YFSETQ, per germline. The CDR3 is made up of 13 amino acids. CDR3 sequence reads: CASSRGRPEKLFF. The CDR3, as DNA: TGCGCCAGCAGCCGGGGACGACCCGAAAAACTGTTTTTT.